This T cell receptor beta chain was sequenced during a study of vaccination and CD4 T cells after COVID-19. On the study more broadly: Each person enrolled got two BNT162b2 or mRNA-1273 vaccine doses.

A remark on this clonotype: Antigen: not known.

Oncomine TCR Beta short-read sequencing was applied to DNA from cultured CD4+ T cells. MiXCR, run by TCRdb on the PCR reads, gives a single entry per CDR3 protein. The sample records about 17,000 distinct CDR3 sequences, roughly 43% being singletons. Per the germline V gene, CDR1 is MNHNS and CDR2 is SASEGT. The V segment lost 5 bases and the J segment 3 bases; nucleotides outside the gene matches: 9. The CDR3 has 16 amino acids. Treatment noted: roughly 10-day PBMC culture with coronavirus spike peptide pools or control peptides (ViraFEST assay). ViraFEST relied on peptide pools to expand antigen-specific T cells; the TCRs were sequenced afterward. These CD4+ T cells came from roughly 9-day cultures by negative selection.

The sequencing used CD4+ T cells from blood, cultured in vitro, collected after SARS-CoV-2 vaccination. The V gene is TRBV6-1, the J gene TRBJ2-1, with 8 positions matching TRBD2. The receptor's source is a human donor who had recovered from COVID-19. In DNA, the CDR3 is TGTGCCAGCAGTACACCCGGGGGGGCGGTCTACAATGAGCAGTTCTTC. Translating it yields CASSTPGGAVYNEQFF.